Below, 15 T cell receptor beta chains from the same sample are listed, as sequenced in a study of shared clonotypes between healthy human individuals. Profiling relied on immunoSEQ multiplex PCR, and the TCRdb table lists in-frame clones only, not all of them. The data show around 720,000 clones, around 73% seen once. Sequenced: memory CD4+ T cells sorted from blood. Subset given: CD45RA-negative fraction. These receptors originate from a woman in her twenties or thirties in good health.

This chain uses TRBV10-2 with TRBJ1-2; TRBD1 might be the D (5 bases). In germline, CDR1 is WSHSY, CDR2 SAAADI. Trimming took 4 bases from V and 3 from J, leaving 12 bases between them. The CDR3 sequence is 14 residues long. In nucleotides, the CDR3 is TGCGCCAGCAGTGTCTCGGGGGGACACTATGGCTACACCTTC. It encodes CASSVSGGHYGYTF.

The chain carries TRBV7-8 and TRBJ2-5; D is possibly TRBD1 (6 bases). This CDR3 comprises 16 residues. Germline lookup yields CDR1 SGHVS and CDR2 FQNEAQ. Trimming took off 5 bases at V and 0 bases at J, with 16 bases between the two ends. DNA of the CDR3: TGTGCCAGCAGCCCCACCGGGACACAGTACCAAGAGACCCAGTACTTC. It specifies CASSPTGTQYQETQYF.

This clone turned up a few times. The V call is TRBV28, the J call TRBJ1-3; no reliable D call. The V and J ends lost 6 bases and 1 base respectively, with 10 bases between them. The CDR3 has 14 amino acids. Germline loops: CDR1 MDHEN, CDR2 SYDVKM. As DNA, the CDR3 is TGTGCCAGCAGACACGGGATGTCTGGAAACACCATATATTTT. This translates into CASRHGMSGNTIYF.

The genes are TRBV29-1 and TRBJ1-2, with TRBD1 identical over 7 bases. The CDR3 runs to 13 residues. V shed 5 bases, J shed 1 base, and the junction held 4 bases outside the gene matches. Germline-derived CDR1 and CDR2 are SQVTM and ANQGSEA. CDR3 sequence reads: CSVRQGLNYGYTF. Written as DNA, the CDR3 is TGCAGCGTTCGACAGGGCCTTAACTATGGCTACACCTTC.

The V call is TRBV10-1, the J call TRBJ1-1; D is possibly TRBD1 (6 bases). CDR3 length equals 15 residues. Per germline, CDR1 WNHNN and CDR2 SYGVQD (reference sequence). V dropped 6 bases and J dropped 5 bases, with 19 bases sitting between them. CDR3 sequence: CASSSRGNLETEAFF. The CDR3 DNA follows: TGCGCCAGCAGCTCAAGGGGGAATTTGGAGACTGAAGCTTTCTTT.

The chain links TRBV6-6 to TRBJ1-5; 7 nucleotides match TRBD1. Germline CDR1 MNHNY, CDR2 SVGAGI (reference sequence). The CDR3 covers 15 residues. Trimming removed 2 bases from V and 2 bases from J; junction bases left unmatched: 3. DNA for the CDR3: TGTGCCAGCAGTTACCCCCAGGGGGGCAATCAGCCCCAGCATTTT. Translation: CASSYPQGGNQPQHF.

CDR3 amino acids: CSASGLEQFF. The CDR3 nucleotides read TGCAGTGCTAGCGGCCTAGAGCAGTTCTTC. The J gene is TRBJ2-1, the V gene TRBV20-1; D remains ambiguous. Germline CDR1 is DFQATT and CDR2 is SNEGSKA (reference sequence). This CDR3 is built from 10 residues. Trimming shortened V by 3 bases and J by 10 bases, and 7 bases separated the two germline ends.

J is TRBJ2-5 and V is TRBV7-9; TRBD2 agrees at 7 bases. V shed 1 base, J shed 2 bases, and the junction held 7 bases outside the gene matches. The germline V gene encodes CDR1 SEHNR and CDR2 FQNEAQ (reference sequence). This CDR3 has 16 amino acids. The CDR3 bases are TGTGCCAGCAGCTTAGGTGCTAGCGGCTTACAAGAGACCCAGTACTTC. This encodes CASSLGASGLQETQYF. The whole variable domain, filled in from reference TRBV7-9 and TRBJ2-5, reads DTGVSQNPRHKITKRGQNVTFRCDPISEHNRLYWYRQTLGQGPEFLTYFQNEAQLEKSRLLSDRFSAERPKGSFSTLEIQRTEQGDSAMYLCASSLGASGLQETQYFGPGTRLLVL.

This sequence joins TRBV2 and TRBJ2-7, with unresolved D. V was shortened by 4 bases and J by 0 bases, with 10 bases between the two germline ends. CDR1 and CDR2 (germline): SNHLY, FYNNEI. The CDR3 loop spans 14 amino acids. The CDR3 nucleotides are TGTGCCAGCAGTGTACGTCAGAACTCCTACGAGCAGTACTTC. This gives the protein CASSVRQNSYEQYF. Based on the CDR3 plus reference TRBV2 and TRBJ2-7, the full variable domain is EPEVTQTPSHQVTQMGQEVILRCVPISNHLYFYWYRQILGQKVEFLVSFYNNEISEKSEIFDDQFSVERPDGSNFTLKIRSTKLEDSAMYFCASSVRQNSYEQYFGPGTRLTVT.

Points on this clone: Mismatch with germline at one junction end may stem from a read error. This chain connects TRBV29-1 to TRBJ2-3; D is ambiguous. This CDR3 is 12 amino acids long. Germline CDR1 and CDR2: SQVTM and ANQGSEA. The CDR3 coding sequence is TGCAGCGTTGAGGTCTCGGCCGCCTTGGTTGATTTT. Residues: CSVEVSAALVDF.

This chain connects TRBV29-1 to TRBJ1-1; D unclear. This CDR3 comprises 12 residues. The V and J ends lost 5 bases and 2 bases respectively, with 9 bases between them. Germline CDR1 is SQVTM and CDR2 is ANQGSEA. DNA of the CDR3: TGCAGCGTTTGGACGGGAAACACTGAAGCTTTCTTT. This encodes CSVWTGNTEAFF.

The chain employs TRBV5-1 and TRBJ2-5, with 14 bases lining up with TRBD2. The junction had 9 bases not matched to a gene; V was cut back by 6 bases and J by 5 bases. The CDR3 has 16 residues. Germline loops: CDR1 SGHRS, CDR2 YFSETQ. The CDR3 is CASTGTSGSSGETQYF. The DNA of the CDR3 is TGCGCCAGCACGGGGACTAGCGGGAGTTCGGGGGAGACCCAGTACTTC. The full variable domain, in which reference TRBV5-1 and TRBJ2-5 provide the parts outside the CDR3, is KAGVTQTPRYLIKTRGQQVTLSCSPISGHRSVSWYQQTPGQGLQFLFEYFSETQRNKGNFPGRFSGRQFSNSRSEMNVSTLELGDSALYLCASTGTSGSSGETQYFGPGTRLLVL.

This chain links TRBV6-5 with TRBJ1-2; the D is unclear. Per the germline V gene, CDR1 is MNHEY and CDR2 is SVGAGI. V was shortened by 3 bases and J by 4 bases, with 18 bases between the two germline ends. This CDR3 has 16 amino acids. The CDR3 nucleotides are TGTGCCAGCAGTTATAACCCTACCGAGGCAGGCTATGGCTACACCTTC. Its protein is CASSYNPTEAGYGYTF.

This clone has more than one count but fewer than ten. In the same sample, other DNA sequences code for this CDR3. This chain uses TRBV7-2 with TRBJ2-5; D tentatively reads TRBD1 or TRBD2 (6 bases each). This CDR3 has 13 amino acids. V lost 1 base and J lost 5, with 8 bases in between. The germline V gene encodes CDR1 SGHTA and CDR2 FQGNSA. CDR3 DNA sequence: TGTGCCAGCAGCTTAGAGGGGGGCGAGACCCAGTACTTC. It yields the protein CASSLEGGETQYF. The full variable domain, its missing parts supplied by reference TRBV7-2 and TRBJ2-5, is GAGVSQSPSNKVTEKGKDVELRCDPISGHTALYWYRQSLGQGLEFLIYFQGNSAPDKSGLPSDRFSAERTGGSVSTLTIQRTQQEDSAVYLCASSLEGGETQYFGPGTRLLVL.

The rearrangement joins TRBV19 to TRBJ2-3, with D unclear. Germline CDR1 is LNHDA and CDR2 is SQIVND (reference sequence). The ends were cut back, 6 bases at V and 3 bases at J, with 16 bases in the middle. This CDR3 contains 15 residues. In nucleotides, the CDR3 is TGTGCCAGTAGAGAAGGTGGGCGTGTGACAGATACGCAGTATTTT. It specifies CASREGGRVTDTQYF.